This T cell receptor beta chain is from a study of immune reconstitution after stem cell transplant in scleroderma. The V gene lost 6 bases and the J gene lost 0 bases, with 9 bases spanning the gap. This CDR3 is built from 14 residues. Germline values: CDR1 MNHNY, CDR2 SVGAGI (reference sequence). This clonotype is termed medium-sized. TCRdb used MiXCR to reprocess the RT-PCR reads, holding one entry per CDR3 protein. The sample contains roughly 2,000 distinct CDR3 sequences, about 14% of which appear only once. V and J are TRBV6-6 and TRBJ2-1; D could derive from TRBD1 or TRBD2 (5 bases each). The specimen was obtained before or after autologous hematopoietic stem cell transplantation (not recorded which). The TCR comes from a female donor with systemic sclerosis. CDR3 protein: CASRRDPSYNEQFF. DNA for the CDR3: TGTGCCAGCAGACGGGACCCCTCCTACAATGAGCAGTTCTTC.